Listed below are T cell receptor beta chains from one sample, sequenced in a study of T cells in Graves' hyperthyroidism and ophthalmopathy. TCRdb re-called the multiplex PCR reads with MiXCR, one entry per CDR3 protein. The table records fewer than 450,000 distinct CDR3 sequences, 15% of them present only once. Sequencing was done on a sample of blood. The source is a woman aged 60-75 years with Graves' ophthalmopathy. Each CDR3 is given with its conserved first and last residue. The D gene is left open where the match is weak. Only some rows state a clone size, as once, few, many or a class for expanded clones.

abundance: many; j_gene: TRBJ2-7; d_gene: -; v_gene: TRBV14; CDR3nt: TGTGCCAGCAGCCTAAGTCGGAGCTCCTACAGGGTCGAGCAGTACTTC; CDR3aa: CASSLSRSSYRVEQYF
abundance: -; j_gene: TRBJ2-1; d_gene: -; v_gene: TRBV19; CDR3nt: TGTGCCAGTAGTATACCGGGGCTCTCCTACAATGAGCAGTTCTTC; CDR3aa: CASSIPGLSYNEQFF
abundance: many; j_gene: TRBJ2-3; d_gene: -; v_gene: TRBV20-1; CDR3nt: TGCAGTGTTAATGCCCAAGGCACAGATACGCAGTATTTT; CDR3aa: CSVNAQGTDTQYF
abundance: many; j_gene: TRBJ2-7; d_gene: -; v_gene: TRBV5-1; CDR3nt: TGCGCCAGCAGACCAGAGCCCCTCAATGACGAGCAGTACTTC; CDR3aa: CASRPEPLNDEQYF
abundance: few; j_gene: TRBJ1-5; d_gene: TRBD1; v_gene: TRBV28; CDR3nt: TGTGCCAGCAGTTCTACCACAGGGGCAAGTCAGCCCCAGCATTTT; CDR3aa: CASSSTTGASQPQHF
abundance: many; j_gene: TRBJ1-1; d_gene: -; v_gene: TRBV7-3; CDR3nt: TGTGCCAGCAGCTTAAATTCGGGTCCGAACACTGAAGCTTTCTTT; CDR3aa: CASSLNSGPNTEAFF
abundance: many; j_gene: TRBJ2-7; d_gene: TRBD1; v_gene: TRBV30; CDR3nt: TGTGCCTGGAGGAAAGAAGGACAGGGGAGGCTATACTTC; CDR3aa: CAWRKEGQGRLYF
abundance: few; j_gene: TRBJ1-4; d_gene: TRBD1; v_gene: TRBV15; CDR3nt: TGTGCCACCAGCGGCTTCAATCAGGGGGCTGCATCGAAGGAAAAACTGTTTTTT; CDR3aa: CATSGFNQGAASKEKLFF
abundance: -; j_gene: TRBJ1-2; d_gene: -; v_gene: TRBV28; CDR3nt: TGTGCCAGCAGCCTAGTAGTGGGAGGCTACACCTTC; CDR3aa: CASSLVVGGYTF
abundance: many; j_gene: TRBJ2-7; d_gene: TRBD2; v_gene: TRBV28; CDR3nt: TGTGCCAGCCTGCCTCAGGAGCGGGGCGAGCAGTACTTC; CDR3aa: CASLPQERGEQYF
abundance: few; j_gene: TRBJ2-1; d_gene: TRBD2; v_gene: TRBV11-2; CDR3nt: TGCGCCAGCAGCCAAGGGACTAGCGGGACCTCTTACAATGAGCAGTTCTTC; CDR3aa: CASSQGTSGTSYNEQFF
abundance: -; j_gene: TRBJ2-1; d_gene: -; v_gene: TRBV30; CDR3nt: TGTGCCTGGAGTGAAAACTACAATGAGCAGTTCTTC; CDR3aa: CAWSENYNEQFF
abundance: -; j_gene: TRBJ2-7; d_gene: -; v_gene: TRBV12-5; CDR3nt: TGTGCTAGTGGTTTGGTTTACACAGGGCGCTTTTACTACGAGCAGTACTTC; CDR3aa: CASGLVYTGRFYYEQYF
abundance: many; j_gene: TRBJ2-7; d_gene: -; v_gene: TRBV7-9; CDR3nt: TGTGCCAGCGGACTCGAGGGGGGGTCCTACGAGCAGTACTTC; CDR3aa: CASGLEGGSYEQYF
abundance: many; j_gene: TRBJ2-5; d_gene: TRBD2; v_gene: TRBV28; CDR3nt: TGTGCCAGCAGACCTGGGGGGGGAAGAGAGACCCAGTACTTC; CDR3aa: CASRPGGGRETQYF
abundance: few; j_gene: TRBJ2-1; d_gene: TRBD2; v_gene: TRBV6-5; CDR3nt: TGTGCCAGCAGTTACTCGAGAGGTAGCGGGAGGGCTCCCCTTAATGAGCAGTTCTTC; CDR3aa: CASSYSRGSGRAPLNEQFF
abundance: few; j_gene: TRBJ2-6; d_gene: -; v_gene: TRBV7-2; CDR3nt: TGTGCCAGCAGCTTAGTAGGCGGTGGGGCCAACGTCCTGACTTTC; CDR3aa: CASSLVGGGANVLTF
abundance: many; j_gene: TRBJ2-1; d_gene: TRBD1; v_gene: TRBV30; CDR3nt: TGTGCCTGGAGCTCCGGGACAGGTCCCAATGAGCAGTTCTTC; CDR3aa: CAWSSGTGPNEQFF
abundance: many; j_gene: TRBJ1-3; d_gene: -; v_gene: TRBV3-1; CDR3nt: TGTGCCAGCGGCGGACGGGGCTCTGGAAACACCATATATTTT; CDR3aa: CASGGRGSGNTIYF
abundance: few; j_gene: TRBJ1-3; d_gene: TRBD1; v_gene: TRBV6-5; CDR3nt: TGTGCCAGCAGGCGACAGGGGGTCGGAAACACCATATATTTT; CDR3aa: CASRRQGVGNTIYF
abundance: many; j_gene: TRBJ1-5; d_gene: TRBD1; v_gene: TRBV6-1; CDR3nt: TGTGCCAGCAGGGATGCTGGACAGGGGAATCAGCCCCAGCATTTT; CDR3aa: CASRDAGQGNQPQHF
abundance: many; j_gene: TRBJ2-1; d_gene: TRBD2; v_gene: TRBV20-1; CDR3nt: TGCAGTGCCCTTACTAGCGGGAGGGCCTTCAATGAGCAGTTCTTC; CDR3aa: CSALTSGRAFNEQFF